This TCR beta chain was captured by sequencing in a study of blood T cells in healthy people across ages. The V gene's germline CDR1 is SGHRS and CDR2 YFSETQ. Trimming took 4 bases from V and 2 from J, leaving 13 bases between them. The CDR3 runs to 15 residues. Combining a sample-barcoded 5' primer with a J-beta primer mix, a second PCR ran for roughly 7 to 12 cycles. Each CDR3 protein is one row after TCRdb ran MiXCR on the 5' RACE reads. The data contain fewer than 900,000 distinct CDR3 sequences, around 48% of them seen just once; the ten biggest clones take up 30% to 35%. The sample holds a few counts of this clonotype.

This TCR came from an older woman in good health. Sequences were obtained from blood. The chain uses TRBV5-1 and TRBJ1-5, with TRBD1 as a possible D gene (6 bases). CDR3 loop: CASSASGGGNQPQHF. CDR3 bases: TGCGCCAGCAGCGCGAGCGGGGGCGGCAATCAGCCCCAGCATTTT.